The T cell receptor (beta chain) described here comes from a study of radiotherapy plus CTLA-4 blockade in lung cancer. Sequencing used immunoSEQ multiplex PCR; TCRdb keeps in-frame clones, though not all of them. The data hold 100,000 or so clones, with 80% to 85% observed a single time. The sample consisted of peripheral blood, taken from a patient treated with radiotherapy plus ipilimumab. The clonotype was recovered from a human donor with non-small cell lung cancer that progressed on radiotherapy plus ipilimumab.

The CDR3 reads CASSRDRGPEYEQFF. The CDR3 region has the DNA TGTGCCAGCAGTCGGGACAGGGGCCCAGAATATGAGCAGTTCTTC. The chain is built from TRBV6-6 and TRBJ2-1; 10 bases are a match to TRBD1. The CDR3 is 15 amino acids. Germline values: CDR1 MNHNY, CDR2 SVGAGI (reference sequence). The V segment lost 5 bases and the J segment 8 bases; nucleotides outside the gene matches: 9.